A single T cell receptor (beta chain) is shown here with its context. Its antigen is not known. Losses at the gene ends were 4 bases for V and 4 bases for J; bases not matched to a gene: 10. Germline CDR1 and CDR2: SGHRS and YFSETQ. The CDR3 has 15 residues. The sample belongs to a study of shared clonotypes between healthy human individuals. Using immunoSEQ multiplex PCR, the repertoire was profiled, and TCRdb retains in-frame clones only, with some absent. The sample lists about 2 million clones, about 95% seen once, with 0.13% in the top ten. Study-level results: Rarefaction gave evidence that sorted-subset sequencing remained incomplete despite large depth.

The TCR was taken from a man younger than 30 in good health. The V and J genes are TRBV5-1 and TRBJ2-7; 8 nucleotides agree with TRBD2. Sequencing input: naive CD4+ T cells sorted from blood. Sample subset: CD45RA+ positively selected. In nucleotides, the CDR3 is TGCGCCAGCAGCATGGTCGGAGCGGGGGAATACGAGCAGTACTTC. This encodes CASSMVGAGEYEQYF.